A single sample gave rise to the 8 T cell receptor beta chains below, sequenced in a study of cytomegalovirus exposure and HLA in healthy donors. PCR primers comprised 60 Vbeta and 13 Jbeta primers. The data were produced by immunoSEQ multiplex PCR, yet TCRdb's version contains in-frame clones alone and is incomplete. The table lists 130,000 or so clones, roughly 8.6% of them singletons, with around 6% in the top ten. Sequenced sample: PBMCs. The receptors originated from a woman aged 40 to 50 in good health and CMV-seropositive.

The genes are TRBV15 and TRBJ2-5, with 8 bases that match TRBD2. Trimming took 6 bases from V and 5 from J; bases not matched to a gene: 17. Germline CDR1 LNHNV, CDR2 YYDKDF (reference sequence). The CDR3 contains 17 residues. CDR3 residues: CATRKEFRGGPGETQYF. DNA of the CDR3: TGTGCCACCAGGAAAGAGTTCCGCGGGGGGCCCGGGGAGACCCAGTACTTC.

The genes are TRBV10-3 and TRBJ1-6; 8 positions agree with TRBD1. The CDR3 is made up of 16 amino acids. Germline V gene sequence: CDR1 ENHRY, CDR2 SYGVKD. V gave up 4 bases and J gave up 6 bases; unmatched junction bases: 8. In nucleotides, the CDR3 is TGTGCCATCAGTGCTCAGGGGGCAGCGGGTAATTCACCCCTCCACTTT. It codes for CAISAQGAAGNSPLHF.

This clone has only a few counts. The chain links TRBV6-5 to TRBJ2-5, with 7 bases fitting TRBD2. Looked up from germline, CDR1 is MNHEY and CDR2 is SVGAGI. This CDR3 contains 16 residues. J lost 9 bases, V lost 2 bases, and 15 bases had no gene match. The CDR3 reads CASSYAANQLGGAQYF. The CDR3, as DNA: TGTGCCAGCAGTTACGCGGCTAACCAACTGGGAGGGGCCCAGTACTTC.

The sample holds a few counts of this clone. The V gene is TRBV6-1, the J gene TRBJ1-1, with 12 bases lining up with TRBD1. Germline CDR1 reads MNHNS; CDR2 reads SASEGT. The CDR3 is made up of 16 amino acids. V gave up 4 bases and J gave up 4 bases; unmatched junction bases: 7. CDR3 coding DNA: TGTGCCAGCAGTGGGGACAGGGGGCGAGTAGTCACTGAAGCTTTCTTT. It codes for CASSGDRGRVVTEAFF.

Only a few counts were recorded for this clone. CDR3 loop: CASSRDRGNSPLHF. The CDR3 nucleotides read TGTGCCAGCAGTCGGGACAGGGGTAATTCACCCCTCCACTTT. V usage is TRBV6-5 and J usage is TRBJ1-6; 10 bases line up with TRBD1. V trimming: 5 bases; J trimming: 6 bases; junction bases outside the gene matches: 1. This CDR3 comprises 14 residues. The germline gives CDR1 MNHEY, CDR2 SVGAGI.

The chain is built from TRBV7-8 and TRBJ1-1; TRBD1 aligns across 9 bases. Germline V CDR1 and CDR2: SGHVS, FQNEAQ. J gave up 5 bases and V 5 bases, and 9 bases lay outside the gene matches. This CDR3 is built from 15 residues. CDR3 loop: CASSASGTGRTEAFF. CDR3 coding DNA: TGTGCCAGCAGCGCTTCCGGGACAGGGAGGACTGAAGCTTTCTTT.

This clone came up a few times. This rearrangement joins TRBV7-3 to TRBJ2-3; no firm D call. The CDR3 runs to 14 residues. V was shortened by 5 bases and J by 7 bases, with 16 bases between the two germline ends. Germline CDR1 is SGHTA and CDR2 is FQGTGA. CDR3 sequence reads: CASSPRGAVNTQYF. The CDR3 DNA reads TGTGCCAGCAGCCCTAGAGGAGCCGTGAATACGCAGTATTTT.

J is TRBJ2-5 and V is TRBV29-1; 9 bases fit TRBD1. This CDR3 is 14 amino acids long. The germline CDR1 and CDR2 sequences are SQVTM and ANQGSEA. V shed 7 bases, J shed 4 bases, and the junction held 10 bases outside the gene matches. The CDR3 sequence: CSGDQGTGRETQYF. The CDR3 nucleotides read TGCAGCGGTGACCAGGGGACAGGGAGAGAGACCCAGTACTTC.